The 4 T cell receptor beta chains below were found in one sample sequenced in a study of blood T cell repertoires in COVID-19 (dated by TCRdb to between 2020 and 2021). The protocol used for the library was the immunoSEQ multiplex PCR assay. What TCRdb holds here is the immuneACCESS table cut down to in-frame rearrangements. Part of the clones is not present; checked against another copy, under half of the missing clones reflect an unresolved V gene, and the others are unexplained. A total of approximately 92,000 clones appear in this sample, around nine tenths of them only once. The leading ten clones occupy approximately 16% of the sample. The sequenced sample was peripheral blood. The receptors stem from a woman in her fifties or sixties with COVID-19, enrolled during active disease.

V gene TRBV6-5 combines with J gene TRBJ2-3; maybe TRBD1 (6 bases). Trimming cost V 8 bases and J 1 base, with 13 bases left between them. CDR1 MNHEY and CDR2 SVGAGI come from the germline V gene. This CDR3 is built from 14 residues. The CDR3 loop is CASGQGSGTDTQYF. The CDR3 DNA sequence: TGTGCCAGCGGGCAGGGGTCCGGCACAGATACGCAGTATTTT.

This chain connects TRBV7-6 to TRBJ2-1, with TRBD2 as a possible D gene (6 bases). The CDR3 is made up of 15 amino acids. Germline loops: CDR1 SGHVS, CDR2 FNYEAQ. Trimming left V 6 bases short and J 1 base short, with 13 bases between. CDR3 in amino acids: CASSSRTKSYNEQFF. The CDR3 DNA reads as TGTGCCAGCAGTTCAAGGACTAAGTCCTACAATGAGCAGTTCTTC.

The V call is TRBV6-6, the J call TRBJ1-2, with 9 positions matching TRBD1. Germline CDR1 reads MNHNY; CDR2 reads SVGAGI (reference sequence). V shed 6 bases and J 7 bases; nucleotides not matched to a gene: 9. The CDR3 loop spans 14 amino acids. In nucleotides, the CDR3 is TGTGCCAGCAGACACCGGGACAGGGAAGCTGGCTACACCTTC. Translation: CASRHRDREAGYTF.

The rearrangement links TRBV27 to TRBJ2-7; D may be TRBD2 (5 bases). The V gene's germline CDR1 is MNHEY and CDR2 SMNVEV (reference sequence). This CDR3 is built from 16 residues. V was clipped by 2 bases and J by 3 bases, with 17 bases between them. In nucleotides, the CDR3 is TGTGCCAGCAGTTTACTTTTTGGGGTGAGGGACTACGAGCAGTACTTC. Amino acids: CASSLLFGVRDYEQYF.